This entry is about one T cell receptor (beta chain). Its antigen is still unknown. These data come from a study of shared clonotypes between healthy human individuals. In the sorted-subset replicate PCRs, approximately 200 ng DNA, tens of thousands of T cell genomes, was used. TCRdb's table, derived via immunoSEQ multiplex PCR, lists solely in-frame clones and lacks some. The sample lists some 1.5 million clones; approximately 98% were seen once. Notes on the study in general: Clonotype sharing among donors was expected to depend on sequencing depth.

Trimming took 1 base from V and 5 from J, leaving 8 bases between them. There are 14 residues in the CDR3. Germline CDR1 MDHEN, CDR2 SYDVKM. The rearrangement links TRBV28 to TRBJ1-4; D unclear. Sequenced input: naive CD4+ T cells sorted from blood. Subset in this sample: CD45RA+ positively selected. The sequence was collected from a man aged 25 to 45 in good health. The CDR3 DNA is TGTGCCAGCAGTTTATATTTTCAGAATGAAAAACTGTTTTTT. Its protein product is CASSLYFQNEKLFF.